The clone carrying this T cell receptor (beta chain) was seen repeatedly, ten times or more. Antigen: not known. V gave up 0 bases and J gave up 3 bases, with 13 bases separating them. The CDR3 spans 16 residues. Germline assignment: CDR1 SGHDT and CDR2 YYEEEE. These data originate in a study of T cells in Graves' hyperthyroidism and ophthalmopathy. Researchers amplified the TCR beta CDR3 regions from RNA transcripts. TCR CDR3 underwent first-round RT-PCR with the HTBI primer set. TCRdb passed the multiplex PCR reads through MiXCR, listing each CDR3 protein once. The table records about 530,000 distinct CDR3 sequences, over 15% of them present only once. Findings and caveats of the study: Among clonotypes expanded in thyroid above 0.001, most were also found in blood.

Patients with uncontrolled infections, other autoimmune diseases, pregnancy or lactation were excluded. Together with thyroid ultrasound, orbital computed tomography, serum thyroxine and TRAb, clinical symptoms were used for diagnoses. Extraction of PBMCs used roughly 9.4 ml of fresh peripheral blood. The sequence derives from a woman aged 18-30 years with Graves' ophthalmopathy. The chain recombines TRBV5-6 with TRBJ2-1; unclear D gene. Sequencing used blood. In DNA, the CDR3 is TGTGCCAGCAGCTTGGGACGCAGGTTGGTCTACAATGAGCAGTTCTTC. Amino acid sequence: CASSLGRRLVYNEQFF.